These T cell receptor beta chains were read from a single sample in a study of T-cell reconstitution after alpha-beta-depleted transplantation in children. TCRdb ran MiXCR on the PCR reads and lists one entry per CDR3 protein. Altogether about 260,000 distinct CDR3 sequences are present, around a tenth being singletons, with the ten largest covering 23%. The starting material was peripheral blood, obtained 180 days after TCRalphabeta/CD19-depleted stem cell transplant. Receptors were obtained from a male patient aged 2 to 10 who had a stem cell transplant for chronic granulomatous disease, so the T cells may come from the graft donor. Both conserved end residues are part of each CDR3. The D gene is left open where the match is weak. Only some rows state a clone size, as once, few, many or a class for expanded clones.

abundance,j_gene,d_gene,v_gene,CDR3aa,CDR3nt
many,TRBJ2-7,TRBD2,TRBV28,CASSFGGRVYEQYF,TGTGCCAGCAGTTTTGGTGGGAGGGTCTACGAGCAGTACTTC
many,TRBJ1-1,NA,TRBV24-1,CASKGGTEAFF,TGTGCCTCCAAAGGGGGCACTGAAGCTTTCTTT
many,TRBJ2-3,TRBD2,TRBV10-3,CAISDGLAGGTDTQYF,TGTGCCATCAGTGACGGACTAGCGGGAGGTACAGATACGCAGTATTTT
many,TRBJ2-7,TRBD1,TRBV28,CASSTWTGGLYQQYF,TGTGCCAGCAGTACGTGGACAGGGGGACTTTACCAGCAGTACTTC
many,TRBJ1-2,TRBD1,TRBV28,CASSFPGTGAYGYTF,TGTGCCAGCAGTTTTCCCGGGACAGGGGCCTATGGCTACACCTTC
many,TRBJ1-1,NA,TRBV29-1,CSVAGRGTEAFF,TGCAGCGTTGCCGGGAGGGGAACTGAAGCTTTCTTT
NA,TRBJ2-5,TRBD2,TRBV19,CARGLAEKLVVETQYF,TGTGCCAGAGGACTAGCTGAGAAGCTTGTGGTGGAGACCCAGTACTTC
NA,TRBJ2-7,NA,TRBV30,CASGRNYEQYF,TGTGCCTCAGGACGGAACTACGAGCAGTACTTC
many,TRBJ1-5,TRBD1,TRBV18,CASSMDRVRQPQHF,TGTGCCAGCTCTATGGACAGGGTTCGTCAGCCCCAGCATTTT
many,TRBJ2-3,TRBD2,TRBV5-1,CASSLLLAGGLDHNTQYF,TGCGCCAGCAGCTTGTTACTAGCGGGAGGGCTCGACCACAATACGCAGTATTTT
many,TRBJ2-2,NA,TRBV7-7,CASSRLDGDTGELFF,TGTGCTAGCAGCCGACTGGACGGGGACACCGGGGAGCTGTTTTTT
few,TRBJ1-5,NA,TRBV12-3/TRBV12-4,CASSSGLHNQPQHF,TGTGCCAGCAGTTCTGGACTGCACAATCAGCCCCAGCATTTT
many,TRBJ2-7,NA,TRBV5-1,CASSFSGVEQYF,TGCGCCAGCAGCTTCAGCGGCGTCGAGCAGTACTTC
many,TRBJ2-1,TRBD2,TRBV5-1,CASSPGKLAGGPAYNEQFF,TGCGCCAGCTCCCCCGGGAAACTAGCGGGGGGACCGGCCTACAATGAGCAGTTCTTC
many,TRBJ2-7,NA,TRBV4-3,CASSPGVQGGEQYF,TGCGCCAGCAGCCCCGGGGTTCAGGGGGGCGAGCAGTACTTC
many,TRBJ2-1,TRBD2,TRBV7-8,CASSPLAGGPNEQFF,TGTGCCAGCAGCCCACTAGCGGGAGGGCCCAATGAGCAGTTCTTC
many,TRBJ2-7,NA,TRBV5-1,CASSPEVRGEQYF,TGCGCCAGCAGCCCGGAAGTCAGGGGCGAGCAGTACTTC
many,TRBJ2-3,TRBD2,TRBV15,CATSNQAGDTQYF,TGTGCCACCAGCAATCAAGCGGGGGATACGCAGTATTTT
few,TRBJ1-3,NA,TRBV18,CASSLKGGGSGNTIYF,TGTGCCAGCTCGCTAAAGGGAGGAGGCTCTGGAAACACCATATATTTT
NA,TRBJ2-1,NA,TRBV12-5,CASGFAGEGYHEQFF,TGTGCTAGTGGTTTCGCAGGGGAGGGTTACCATGAGCAGTTCTTC
many,TRBJ2-5,NA,TRBV20-1,CSAKPQETQYF,TGCAGTGCCAAACCCCAAGAGACCCAGTACTTC
many,TRBJ2-1,NA,TRBV29-1,CSVEPRGVYNEQFF,TGCAGCGTTGAACCCAGGGGAGTTTACAATGAGCAGTTCTTC
many,TRBJ2-6,TRBD1,TRBV28,CANRTTGQGLSGANVLTF,TGTGCCAACCGAACGACCGGACAGGGCCTCTCTGGGGCCAACGTCCTGACTTTC
NA,TRBJ2-7,NA,TRBV5-4,CASSLAQSYEQYF,TGTGCCAGCAGCTTAGCACAATCCTACGAGCAGTACTTC
NA,TRBJ2-7,NA,TRBV11-2,CASSTEPPGTASSYEQYF,TGTGCCAGCAGCACGGAACCCCCCGGGACGGCGAGCTCCTACGAGCAGTACTTC
many,TRBJ2-3,TRBD2,TRBV5-6,CASSLWVAGYTDTQYF,TGTGCCAGCAGCTTGTGGGTAGCGGGGTACACAGATACGCAGTATTTT
many,TRBJ2-3,NA,TRBV11-2,CASSLDPDTQYF,TGTGCCAGCAGCTTAGATCCAGATACGCAGTATTTT
many,TRBJ2-2,NA,TRBV6-4,CASAVGNTGELFF,TGTGCCAGCGCCGTTGGGAACACCGGGGAGCTGTTTTTT
many,TRBJ2-7,TRBD2,TRBV6-5,CASSYSSPSGRPYEQYF,TGTGCCAGCAGTTACTCAAGTCCTAGCGGGAGGCCCTACGAGCAGTACTTC
many,TRBJ2-6,NA,TRBV9,CASSVVLSGANVLTF,TGTGCCAGCAGCGTAGTTCTCTCTGGGGCCAACGTCCTGACTTTC
many,TRBJ2-4,TRBD2,TRBV29-1,CSVEDWGGGKGGDAKNIQYF,TGCAGCGTTGAAGACTGGGGCGGTGGAAAGGGAGGGGACGCCAAAAACATTCAGTACTTC
many,TRBJ2-6,NA,TRBV5-1,CASSLAWDSGANVLTF,TGCGCCAGCAGCTTGGCCTGGGACTCTGGGGCCAACGTCCTGACTTTC
many,TRBJ2-5,NA,TRBV20-1,CSAKIADTQYF,TGCAGTGCTAAGATAGCGGACACCCAGTACTTC
once,TRBJ2-2,NA,TRBV30,CAWSVLADTGELFF,TGTGCCTGGAGTGTACTCGCGGACACCGGGGAGCTGTTTTTT
many,TRBJ1-6,TRBD1,TRBV20-1,CSARGTGANSPLHF,TGCAGTGCTAGAGGGACAGGGGCAAATTCACCCCTCCACTTT
many,TRBJ2-1,TRBD1,TRBV24-1,CATSPGTGHNEQFF,TGTGCCACCAGTCCCGGGACAGGGCACAATGAGCAGTTCTTC
many,TRBJ2-1,TRBD2,TRBV7-3,CASSLWGEGSYNEQFF,TGTGCCAGCAGCTTATGGGGGGAGGGCTCCTACAATGAGCAGTTCTTC
many,TRBJ2-2,TRBD1,TRBV4-3,CASSPGTAYYTGELFF,TGCGCCAGCAGCCCCGGGACAGCCTACTACACCGGGGAGCTGTTTTTT
many,TRBJ1-6,TRBD1,TRBV20-1,CSAMGRTGINAPLHF,TGCAGTGCTATGGGCCGGACAGGGATTAATGCACCCCTCCACTTT
many,TRBJ1-6,TRBD1,TRBV12-3/TRBV12-4,CASSSRQGAYSPLHF,TGTGCCAGCAGTTCAAGACAGGGGGCCTATTCACCCCTCCACTTT
many,TRBJ2-5,NA,TRBV5-1,CASSKEETQYF,TGCGCCAGCAGCAAAGAAGAGACCCAGTACTTC
many,TRBJ1-5,NA,TRBV18,CASSIFETQPQHF,TGTGCCAGCTCAATTTTCGAAACTCAGCCCCAGCATTTT
NA,TRBJ2-3,NA,TRBV19,CASSIEVPGSGTDTQYF,TGTGCCAGTAGTATAGAAGTACCAGGGTCGGGCACAGATACGCAGTATTTT
many,TRBJ2-1,TRBD2,TRBV12-3/TRBV12-4,CASSLAGGLFF,TGTGCCAGCAGTCTAGCGGGGGGGTTGTTCTTC
many,TRBJ2-1,TRBD2,TRBV6-1,CASSGGLAGSEQFF,TGTGCCAGCAGTGGGGGACTAGCGGGAAGTGAGCAGTTCTTC
many,TRBJ2-5,NA,TRBV5-1,CASSRRLGQYF,TGCGCCAGCAGCCGCCGACTGGGCCAGTACTTC
many,TRBJ2-7,TRBD1,TRBV28,CASSKTGTGGREQYF,TGTGCCAGCAGTAAAACCGGGACAGGGGGCCGCGAGCAGTACTTC
many,TRBJ2-7,NA,TRBV12-3/TRBV12-4,CASSLAPGTTYEQYF,TGTGCCAGCAGTTTGGCCCCTGGTACCACCTACGAGCAGTACTTC
NA,TRBJ2-3,TRBD2,TRBV7-3,CASSYGSGGAIDTQYF,TGTGCCAGCAGCTACGGGAGCGGGGGGGCAATAGATACGCAGTATTTT
many,TRBJ1-2,NA,TRBV5-1,CASTMTGTDYGYTF,TGCGCCAGCACCATGACCGGGACGGACTATGGCTACACCTTC
many,TRBJ2-3,NA,TRBV25-1,CASRPRQSDTQYF,TGTGCCAGCAGACCGAGACAGTCAGATACGCAGTATTTT
many,TRBJ2-5,TRBD1,TRBV5-1,CASSLADRGHETQYF,TGCGCCAGCAGCTTGGCGGACAGGGGGCACGAGACCCAGTACTTC
many,TRBJ2-1,TRBD1,TRBV27,CASSTHRGDEQFF,TGTGCCAGCAGTACCCACAGGGGGGACGAGCAGTTCTTC
many,TRBJ2-1,TRBD1,TRBV20-1,CSARVILGTVKGNEQFF,TGCAGTGCTAGAGTTATTCTTGGGACAGTCAAGGGTAATGAGCAGTTCTTC
NA,TRBJ2-7,NA,TRBV10-3,CAISDDREAEQYF,TGTGCCATCAGTGATGACAGGGAGGCCGAGCAGTACTTC